This TCR beta chain emerged from a study of Graves' ophthalmopathy and Graves' hyperthyroidism. Investigators amplified TCR beta CDR3 regions from RNA transcripts. RT-PCR in the first round used HTBI primers; a second-round multiplex PCR followed. A single record per CDR3 protein comes from TCRdb applying MiXCR to the multiplex PCR reads. The sample records around 520,000 distinct CDR3 sequences, roughly 39% being singletons. J gave up 3 bases and V 10 bases, and 10 bases lay outside the gene matches. CDR3 size: 15 residues. From germline, CDR1 is ENHRY and CDR2 SYGVKD. Patients were diagnosed from clinical symptoms, serum thyroxine, TRAb, thyroid ultrasound and orbital computed tomography.

The sequence derives from an adult man with Graves' hyperthyroidism. Sequences were obtained from peripheral blood or thyroid tissue (not recorded which). The rearrangement joins TRBV10-3 to TRBJ1-1, with 11 bases that match TRBD1. CDR3 bases: TGTGCCAGCGAAGGACAGGGGGCATTTGACACTGAAGCTTTCTTT. This translates into CASEGQGAFDTEAFF.